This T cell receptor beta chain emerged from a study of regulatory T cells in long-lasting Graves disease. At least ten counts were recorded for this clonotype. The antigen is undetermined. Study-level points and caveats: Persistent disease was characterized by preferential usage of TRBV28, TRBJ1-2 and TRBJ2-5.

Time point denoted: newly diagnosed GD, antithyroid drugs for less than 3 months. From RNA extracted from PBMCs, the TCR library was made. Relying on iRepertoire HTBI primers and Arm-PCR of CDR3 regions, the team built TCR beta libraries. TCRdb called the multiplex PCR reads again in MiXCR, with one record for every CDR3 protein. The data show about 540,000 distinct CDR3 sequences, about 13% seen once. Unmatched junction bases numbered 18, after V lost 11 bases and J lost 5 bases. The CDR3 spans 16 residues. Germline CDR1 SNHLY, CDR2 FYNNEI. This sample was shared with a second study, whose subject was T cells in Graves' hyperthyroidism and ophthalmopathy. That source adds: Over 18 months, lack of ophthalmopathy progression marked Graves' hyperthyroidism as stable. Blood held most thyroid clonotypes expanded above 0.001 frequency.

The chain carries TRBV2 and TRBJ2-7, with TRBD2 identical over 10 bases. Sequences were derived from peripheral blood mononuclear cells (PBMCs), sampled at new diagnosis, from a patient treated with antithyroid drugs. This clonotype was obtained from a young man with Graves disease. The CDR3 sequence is CAPRSPPGLAPHEQYF. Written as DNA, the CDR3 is TGTGCCCCACGGTCTCCACCGGGACTAGCGCCCCACGAGCAGTACTTC. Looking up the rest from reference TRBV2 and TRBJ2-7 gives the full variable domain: EPEVTQTPSHQVTQMGQEVILRCVPISNHLYFYWYRQILGQKVEFLVSFYNNEISEKSEIFDDQFSVERPDGSNFTLKIRSTKLEDSAMYFCAPRSPPGLAPHEQYFGPGTRLTVT.